What follows are 18 T cell receptor beta chains derived from one specimen sequenced in a study of beta chain features in type 1 diabetes (dated by TCRdb to 2016 to 2019). General conclusions and limits of the study: Type 1 diabetes patients showed a moderate but significant shortening of TCRB CDR3 length in all four CD4+ subsets.

Libraries were prepared through the immunoSEQ multiplex PCR assay. The entire amount of isolated RNA was reverse transcribed using the High Capacity cDNA Reverse Transcription Kit, so the sequenced TCRB transcripts were expressed ones. TCRdb re-hosts the immuneACCESS table, in-frame sequences only. Its copies lack some clones; in the studies checked, an unresolved V gene accounts for under half of them, and the cause for the rest is not known. Recorded for this sample are around 150,000 clones; approximately 8.7% of them occurred a single time. The top ten clones comprise 0.7% of the sample. Antigens for these TCRs are unknown. Sequences were obtained from central memory CD4+ T cells from blood. The receptors shown here come from a woman aged 25 to 45 with type 1 diabetes.

This clone was found a few times. The J gene is TRBJ2-4, the V gene TRBV7-3, with TRBD1 identical over 9 bases. CDR1 and CDR2 from the germline V gene are SGHTA and FQGTGA. With V trimmed by 5 bases and J by 10 bases, 9 bases remained unmatched. The CDR3 has 14 residues. The CDR3 DNA follows: TGTGCCAGCAGCCCCAGATCCGGACAGGGGATTCAGTACTTC. Translating it yields CASSPRSGQGIQYF.

V is TRBV7-9 and J is TRBJ1-4, with 7 positions matching TRBD1. Per the germline V gene, CDR1 is SEHNR and CDR2 is FQNEAQ (reference sequence). Trimming removed 1 base from V and 8 bases from J; junction bases left unmatched: 4. The CDR3 has 14 residues. The CDR3 sequence: CASSLDRGREKLFF. The DNA of the CDR3 is TGTGCCAGCAGCTTAGACAGGGGTAGGGAAAAACTGTTTTTT.

The V and J genes are TRBV7-3 and TRBJ2-7, with no clear D. The CDR3 spans 14 residues. The germline V and J ends were trimmed by 1 base and 6 bases, with 13 bases remaining between them. Germline loops: CDR1 SGHTA, CDR2 FQGTGA. CDR3: CASSLRFDSPEQYF. As DNA, the CDR3 is TGTGCCAGCAGCTTAAGATTTGACTCCCCCGAGCAGTACTTC.

This chain joins TRBV29-1 and TRBJ1-1; tentatively, D is TRBD1 (6 bases). Trimming removed 7 bases at V and 6 bases at J, with 18 bases between. Per germline, CDR1 SQVTM and CDR2 ANQGSEA. The CDR3 is 13 amino acids. The CDR3 here is CSAAQQGDPEAFF. The CDR3 coding sequence is TGCAGCGCCGCACAACAGGGAGATCCTGAAGCTTTCTTT.

This clone was recorded a few times. The V call is TRBV6-1, the J call TRBJ2-7; D call uncertain. Trimming pared 2 bases from V and 0 bases from J, leaving 8 bases between. The CDR3 loop spans 14 amino acids. Germline V gene data show CDR1 as MNHNS and CDR2 as SASEGT. The CDR3 nucleotides are TGTGCCAGCAGTGAACAGGTCAGCTCCTACGAGCAGTACTTC. Its translation is CASSEQVSSYEQYF.

The V gene is TRBV2, the J gene TRBJ2-7; 9 nucleotides align to TRBD1. Germline trimming cut 4 bases from V and 6 bases from J; bases unmatched to any gene: 4. This CDR3 has 13 amino acids. Germline V CDR1 and CDR2: SNHLY, FYNNEI. CDR3 DNA sequence: TGTGCCAGCAGTGCGGGACAGGGACTCGAGCAGTACTTC. Protein sequence: CASSAGQGLEQYF.

This clone appeared many times. V and J are TRBV4-1 and TRBJ1-2; D not certain. V lost 1 base, J lost 4 bases, and 10 bases lay in between. The CDR3 consists of 14 residues. CDR1 and CDR2 (germline): MGHRA, YSYEKL. DNA for the CDR3: TGCGCCAGCAGCCAAGCAGGCACGTCCTATGGCTACACCTTC. The encoded protein is CASSQAGTSYGYTF.

This clone was seen a few times. The rearrangement links TRBV7-9 to TRBJ2-1; 9 bases fit TRBD2. This CDR3 is built from 14 residues. Germline trimming cut 3 bases from V and 6 bases from J; bases unmatched to any gene: 3. Germline CDR1 SEHNR, CDR2 FQNEAQ (reference sequence). CDR3 sequence (DNA): TGTGCCAGCAGCTTCCTAGCGGGAACCAATGAGCAGTTCTTC. Its protein is CASSFLAGTNEQFF.

There are a few counts of this clone. CDR3 sequence reads: CASSKTGTALGEQFF. CDR3 in DNA: TGTGCCAGCAGCAAAACCGGGACAGCCCTCGGTGAGCAGTTCTTC. V usage is TRBV7-2 and J usage is TRBJ2-1; 7 bases agree with TRBD1. The V segment lost 5 bases and the J segment 9 bases; nucleotides outside the gene matches: 13. This CDR3 is 15 amino acids long. Germline lookup yields CDR1 SGHTA and CDR2 FQGNSA.

This clone has only a few counts. The chain carries TRBV14 and TRBJ1-1; D ambiguous. This CDR3 comprises 15 residues. V lost 0 bases and J lost 3, with 11 bases in between. Looked up from germline, CDR1 is SGHDN and CDR2 is FVKESK. The CDR3 spells CASSQDFLQYTEAFF. The CDR3 DNA reads TGTGCCAGCAGCCAAGATTTCCTACAGTACACTGAAGCTTTCTTT.

The CDR3 protein is CASSPLARQLVGQGWTEAFF. DNA of the CDR3: TGCGCCAGCAGCCCCCTTGCGCGGCAGCTTGTCGGACAGGGTTGGACTGAAGCTTTCTTT. The chain couples TRBV5-1 to TRBJ1-1; TRBD1 matches 8 bases. Germline V CDR1 and CDR2: SGHRS, YFSETQ. The CDR3 is 20 amino acids. V lost 4 bases to trimming and J lost 5 bases; unmatched junction nucleotides: 25. The whole variable domain, filled in from reference TRBV5-1 and TRBJ1-1, reads KAGVTQTPRYLIKTRGQQVTLSCSPISGHRSVSWYQQTPGQGLQFLFEYFSETQRNKGNFPGRFSGRQFSNSRSEMNVSTLELGDSALYLCASSPLARQLVGQGWTEAFFGQGTRLTVV.

This chain uses TRBV18 with TRBJ2-5, with TRBD2 matching over 7 bases. CDR1 is KGHSH, CDR2 LQKENI, per germline. The length of the CDR3 is 15 residues. The junction had 6 bases not matched to a gene; V was cut back by 3 bases and J by 2 bases. CDR3 region: CASSPGGVRQETQYF. The CDR3 DNA sequence: TGTGCCAGCTCACCGGGAGGGGTCAGGCAAGAGACCCAGTACTTC.

This clone was observed a handful of times. This sequence joins TRBV4-2 and TRBJ2-1; D is possibly TRBD2 (6 bases). Trimming removed 1 base at V and 0 bases at J, with 13 bases between. This CDR3 has 17 amino acids. Germline V CDR1 and CDR2: LGHNA, YNFKEQ. In DNA, the CDR3 is TGTGCCAGCAGCCAAGGGGCTAGCGCCAGCTCCTACAATGAGCAGTTCTTC. This gives the protein CASSQGASASSYNEQFF.

This clone was seen a handful of times. The rearrangement uses TRBV28 and TRBJ2-7; 7 nucleotides align to TRBD1. This CDR3 has 13 residues. J was trimmed by 3 bases and V by 6 bases; bases with no gene match: 5. Germline lookup yields CDR1 MDHEN and CDR2 SYDVKM. CDR3 protein: CASSHGTVYEQYF. The CDR3 nucleotides read TGTGCCAGCAGCCACGGGACAGTCTACGAGCAGTACTTC.

A few counts support this clone. The chain links TRBV5-1 to TRBJ2-4; D unclear. V was cut by 1 base and J by 6 bases, with 8 bases left in between. The CDR3 has 13 amino acids. Per germline, CDR1 SGHRS and CDR2 YFSETQ. The CDR3 DNA reads as TGCGCCAGCAGCTTGAGGAGTTCAAACATTCAGTACTTC. It yields the protein CASSLRSSNIQYF.

This chain uses TRBV28 with TRBJ1-4; 10 bases are a match to TRBD1. J gave up 7 bases and V 6 bases, and 5 bases lay outside the gene matches. The length of the CDR3 is 14 residues. Germline loops: CDR1 MDHEN, CDR2 SYDVKM. The CDR3 loop reads CASSTGQGREKLFF. CDR3 in DNA: TGTGCCAGCAGCACGGGACAGGGGCGTGAAAAACTGTTTTTT.

The V and J genes are TRBV30 and TRBJ1-1; 9 nucleotides match TRBD1. CDR1 and CDR2 from the germline V gene are GTSNPN and SVGIG (reference sequence). V shed 2 bases, J shed 5 bases, and the junction held 9 bases outside the gene matches. The CDR3 has 15 residues. The CDR3 sequence is CAWSPQTGGGTEAFF. CDR3 DNA sequence: TGTGCCTGGAGTCCTCAGACAGGGGGGGGGACTGAAGCTTTCTTT. Based on the CDR3 plus reference TRBV30 and TRBJ1-1, the full variable domain is SQTIHQWPATLVQPVGSPLSLECTVEGTSNPNLYWYRQAAGRGLQLLFYSVGIGQISSEVPQNLSASRPQDRQFILSSKKLLLSDSGFYLCAWSPQTGGGTEAFFGQGTRLTVV.

This clone was observed a handful of times. This chain's CDR3 is CASSPGLALNEQFF. CDR3 nucleotide sequence: TGTGCCAGCAGCCCCGGACTAGCCCTCAATGAGCAGTTCTTC. The chain combines TRBV7-9 with TRBJ2-1, with 8 bases matching TRBD2. CDR3 length: 14 amino acids. Germline values: CDR1 SEHNR, CDR2 FQNEAQ (reference sequence). J gave up 6 bases and V 5 bases, and 6 bases lay outside the gene matches.